The next 8 T cell receptor beta chains were all read from a single sample in a study of blood T cell repertoires in COVID-19. Sequenced by immunoSEQ multiplex PCR; TCRdb stores in-frame clones only, minus some. The repertoire includes some 41,000 clones, about nine tenths of them detected once, and roughly a tenth sits in the top ten. The sequenced material came from peripheral blood. All receptors come from a woman aged 80 or over with active COVID-19.

V is TRBV4-3 and J is TRBJ2-3; D is unresolved. V was shortened by 0 bases and J by 2 bases, with 12 bases between the two germline ends. CDR3 length equals 16 residues. Germline CDR1 LGHNA, CDR2 YSLEER. The DNA for the CDR3 is TGCGCCAGCAGCCAAGAGCACAGCCTATCCACAGATACGCAGTATTTT. As protein: CASSQEHSLSTDTQYF.

The rearrangement uses TRBV12-1 and TRBJ2-2; no DNA check was done on the table's D call, TRBD2. TRBV12-1 is labeled a pseudogene. This CDR3 contains 15 residues. In DNA, the CDR3 is TGTGCCAGCAGCTTTGACTCGTTAAACACCGGGGAGCTGTTTTTT. It codes for CASSFDSLNTGELFF.

The rearrangement links TRBV18 to TRBJ2-1; D uncertain. Germline V gives CDR1 KGHSH, CDR2 LQKENI. V shed 3 bases and J shed 5 bases, with 11 bases lying between them. There are 14 residues in the CDR3. The CDR3 nucleotides are TGTGCCAGCTCACCGCAGGCCAGAGACAATGAGCAGTTCTTC. As protein: CASSPQARDNEQFF.

CDR3 sequence: CASSARTGYQETQYF. CDR3 DNA: TGTGCCAGCAGCGCCCGGACAGGGTACCAAGAGACCCAGTACTTC. This chain connects TRBV9 to TRBJ2-5, with 8 bases fitting TRBD1. The germline V gene encodes CDR1 SGDLS and CDR2 YYNGEE. The trim removed 3 bases at V and 0 bases at J, leaving 4 bases unmatched. There are 15 residues in the CDR3. The entire variable domain, with the rest obtained from reference TRBV9 and TRBJ2-5, is as follows: DSGVTQTPKHLITATGQRVTLRCSPRSGDLSVYWYQQSLDQGLQFLIQYYNGEERAKGNILERFSAQQFPDLHSELNLSSLELGDSALYFCASSARTGYQETQYFGPGTRLLVL.

The chain joins TRBV5-1 to TRBJ1-2, with a tentative D call TRBD1 (5 bases). CDR3 length equals 15 residues. V lost 1 base and J lost 8, with 18 bases in between. The V gene's germline CDR1 is SGHRS and CDR2 YFSETQ. The CDR3 nucleotides are TGCGCCAGCAGCTTGCCAAGGACACCCCCGACGGGCTACACCTTC. Translated, it gives CASSLPRTPPTGYTF.

The V gene is TRBV5-1, the J gene TRBJ1-1; 9 bases fit TRBD1. Germline V gene data show CDR1 as SGHRS and CDR2 as YFSETQ. The CDR3 extends over 13 amino acids. The V and J ends lost 4 bases and 4 bases, in that order; junction bases with no gene match: 2. CDR3 protein: CASSRQGGTEAFF. CDR3 nucleotides: TGCGCCAGCAGCCGACAGGGGGGCACTGAAGCTTTCTTT.

This sequence joins TRBV19 and TRBJ1-2; a weak D match, TRBD1 (5 bases). CDR3 length equals 14 residues. Per germline, CDR1 LNHDA and CDR2 SQIVND (reference sequence). Trimming pared 3 bases from V and 7 bases from J, leaving 15 bases between. CDR3 nucleotides: TGTGCCAGTAGTATTCAGGCGACAGTACCTGGCTACACCTTC. Translation gives CASSIQATVPGYTF. The full variable domain, completed using reference TRBV19 and TRBJ1-2, is DGGITQSPKYLFRKEGQNVTLSCEQNLNHDAMYWYRQDPGQGLRLIYYSQIVNDFQKGDIAEGYSVSREKKESFPLTVTSAQKNPTAFYLCASSIQATVPGYTFGSGTRLTVV.

The chain couples TRBV6-2 or TRBV6-3 to TRBJ2-7, with TRBD1 identical over 7 bases. This CDR3 comprises 15 residues. V was clipped by 8 bases and J by 0 bases; unmatched bases: 10. The V gene's germline CDR1 is MNHEY and CDR2 SVGEGT. The DNA for the CDR3 is TGTGCCAGCTGCCCCCCGGGACAGCCCTCCTACGAGCAGTACTTC. Protein product: CASCPPGQPSYEQYF.